A selection of T cell receptor beta chains follows, all from one sample in a study of T cell repertoires in cytomegalovirus infection. Each CDR3 protein gets one entry after TCRdb re-called the reads with MiXCR. The sample records hundreds of thousands of distinct CDR3 sequences, 24% being singletons. Sequenced input: CD8+ T cells from PBMCs. The receptors originated from a human donor in good health (CMV status not recorded). Some clones in this sample may be carry-over from other donors' samples. Each CDR3 is given with its conserved first and last residue.

TRBV9 | CASSPLGGLNNEQFF
TRBV27 | CASSPGTGVHEQFF
TRBV7-9 | CASSPGQGAYQPQHF
TRBV12-3/TRBV12-4 | CASSLQWNQPQHF
TRBV29-1 | CGVEEGGTINYEQYF
TRBV12-3/TRBV12-4 | CASTATGTGELFF
TRBV4-1 | CASSTGTTYGYTF
TRBV7-8 | CASSWTGSRSSPLHF
TRBV10-3 | CAIRTGTNTHEQYF
TRBV7-9 | CASSSPSGGAHERYF
TRBV7-9 | CASSSSLAGALETQYF
TRBV18 | CASPLRPLAKETQYF
TRBV12-3/TRBV12-4 | CVSSRTGTGEIQYF
TRBV27 | CASALGIYNEQFF
TRBV7-9 | CASSLGFQGEEGQPQHF
TRBV25-1 | CASSAGGGTGNTIYF
TRBV3-1 | CASSHGKALAKNIQYF
TRBV7-2 | CASSLSVGGLGGNTIYF
TRBV4-1 | CASSQPAGNNEQFF
TRBV7-6 | CASSPGTGTTGELFF
TRBV7-6 | CASSPLMGLNEQFF
TRBV19 | CASTPRGGNQPQHF
TRBV7-2 | CASSLGGQKYGYTF
TRBV7-2 | CASSSTGTGSAPLHF
TRBV12-3/TRBV12-4 | CASSLGDQEQYF
TRBV19 | CASSIDLVGTEAFF
TRBV7-2 | CASSLGVGDAYEQYF
TRBV7-2 | CASSFGRFMNTEAFF
TRBV7-9 | CASSLFKGPDQETQYF
TRBV28 | CASSPDKYQETQYF
TRBV7-9 | CASSPERTYEQYF
TRBV6-5 | CASSYSFVRANRGNTEAFF
TRBV28 | CASSFGDGDTGELFF
TRBV7-9 | CASSLEPGQDPGYGYTF
TRBV10-3 | CAISESNEQFF
TRBV7-2 | CASSPGWPGTQYF
TRBV20-1 | CSARVTGGAEQPQHF
TRBV7-6 | CASSQSPDNEAFF
TRBV7-2 | CASGSPQENVYNEQFF
TRBV20-1 | CSARDPGLAGVETQYF
TRBV7-2 | CASSDIADTQYF
TRBV14 | CASSQKPRKETQYF
TRBV29-1 | CSVRTPAGNTIYF
TRBV14 | CASSQDPGKHYNEQFF
TRBV20-1 | CSTTGSSYNEQFF
TRBV28 | CASSLQLAVQETQYF
TRBV20-1 | CSARFRTGPFEAFF
TRBV7-8 | CASSRGRGALLGQPQHF
TRBV23-1 | CASSQPLDTGELFF